This TCR beta chain was captured in a study of molecular identifiers for immune sequencing clone quantification. Germline V gives CDR1 MRHNA, CDR2 SNTAGT. The CDR3 has 14 residues. With 6 bases clipped from V and 4 bases from J, the junction kept 7 bases outside the gene matches. Libraries used about 20,000 to 1,100,000 sorted naive CD8 T cells and 10%, 30% or 50% RNA input. For bulk TCR libraries, previously described methods and listed TCR primers were used. TCRdb recomputed calls from the PCR reads with MiXCR, one row per CDR3 protein. The sample includes nearly 650,000 distinct CDR3 sequences, around 25% of them seen just once.

The sequence was obtained from a human donor in good health. Some libraries in this study had Jurkat cell RNA spiked in. The gene calls are TRBV6-4 and TRBJ1-1, with 8 bases matching TRBD1. Sample: naive CD8+ T cells from blood, with Jurkat cell RNA spiked in. The subset is: FACS-sorted CD8+CD4-CCR7+CD45RA+ naive T cells. CDR3 coding DNA: TGTGCCAGCAGCCCCAGACAGGGGACCACTGAAGCTTTCTTT. Residues: CASSPRQGTTEAFF.